Each of the 2 T cell receptor beta chains below was sequenced from the same sample in a study of technical replicates of blood from a handful of donors. Assay used: immunoSEQ multiplex PCR; TCRdb lists only in-frame clones, some missing. This sample has tens of thousands of clones, with just under 95% found just once. The sequenced sample consisted of T cells isolated from PBMCs. These receptors were collected from a human donor in good health.

CDR3 residues: CASTPGWTGENYGYTF. As DNA, the CDR3 is TGTGCCAGCACTCCCGGATGGACAGGGGAGAACTATGGCTACACCTTC. This rearrangement joins TRBV9 to TRBJ1-2; 9 bases line up with TRBD1. The trim removed 6 bases at V and 2 bases at J, leaving 11 bases unmatched. CDR1 is SGDLS and CDR2 is YYNGEE in the germline V gene. CDR3 size: 16 residues.

This clone is a singleton in its sample. V gene TRBV5-8 combines with J gene TRBJ1-5; unclear D gene. The CDR3 covers 20 residues. Trimming took off 0 bases at V and 0 bases at J, with 22 bases between the two ends. The germline V gene has CDR1 SGHTS and CDR2 YDEGEE. DNA for the CDR3: TGTGCCAGCAGCTTGGAGGAGAGACCGTCTCCTCCCTATAGCAATCAGCCCCAGCATTTT. It encodes CASSLEERPSPPYSNQPQHF. The full variable domain, its missing parts supplied by reference TRBV5-8 and TRBJ1-5, is EAGVTQSPTHLIKTRGQQATLRCSPISGHTSVYWYQQALGLGLQFLLWYDEGEERNRGNFPPRFSGRQFPNYSSELNVNALELEDSALYLCASSLEERPSPPYSNQPQHFGDGTRLSIL.